This passage covers 2 T cell receptor beta chains from one sample sequenced in a study of blood T cell repertoires in COVID-19. Repertoires were generated with immunoSEQ multiplex PCR, while TCRdb's copy carries only in-frame clones and drops some. This table has about 300,000 clones, approximately 83% appearing once. The specimen sequenced was PBMCs or T cells enriched from blood (not recorded which). These receptors all stem from a man aged 25 to 40 who had recovered from COVID-19.

CDR3 DNA sequence: TGTGCCTGGTCGGAGACAGGGGACGAGCAGTACTTC. It is translated as CAWSETGDEQYF. The chain has TRBV30 and TRBJ2-7, with TRBD1 matching 8 bases. This CDR3 is built from 12 residues. Germline-derived CDR1 and CDR2 are GTSNPN and SVGIG (reference sequence). Unmatched junction bases numbered 5, after V lost 5 bases and J lost 5 bases.

J is TRBJ1-2 and V is TRBV7-8, with D uncertain. This CDR3 contains 14 residues. V shed 5 bases and J shed 2 bases, with 12 bases lying between them. Germline V gene lookup returns CDR1 SGHVS and CDR2 FQNEAQ. CDR3 residues: CASSVRGLNYGYTF. The CDR3 DNA is TGTGCCAGCAGCGTCCGGGGTTTGAACTATGGCTACACCTTC. The full variable domain, with the rest looked up from reference TRBV7-8 and TRBJ1-2, is GAGVSQSPRYKVAKRGQDVALRCDPISGHVSLFWYQQALGQGPEFLTYFQNEAQLDKSGLPSDRFFAERPEGSVSTLKIQRTQQEDSAVYLCASSVRGLNYGYTFGSGTRLTVV.